Presented here are 25 T cell receptor beta chains from one specimen sequenced in a study of synovial regulatory T cells in juvenile arthritis. Study-level points and caveats: Compared with other blood Treg cells, inflammation-associated Treg cells had reduced TCR diversity.

Measured with immunoSEQ multiplex PCR; TCRdb has only the in-frame clones, and not every one. This specimen shows 9,500 to 10,000 clones; the ten leading clones hold about 1.7%. Antigens for these TCRs are unknown. The sample consisted of Treg cells from blood. Subset noted: HLA-DR+ inflammation-associated blood Treg cells. These TCRs come from a donor younger than 30 with juvenile idiopathic arthritis.

The chain's CDR3 is CASSSSWSQYEQYF. The chain combines TRBV5-6 with TRBJ2-7; TCRdb outputs TRBD2, but without DNA this stays unchecked. CDR1 and CDR2 from the germline V gene are SGHDT and YYEEEE. The CDR3 spans 14 residues. The DNA is unrecorded.

The chain combines TRBV4-2 with TRBJ2-2; TCRdb returns TRBD2, unconfirmable since there is no DNA. The germline gives CDR1 LGHNA, CDR2 YNFKEQ. This CDR3 contains 16 residues. The protein alone is recorded here. The CDR3: CASSHPLAGDTGELFF.

This clone is medium-sized by frequency. The chain uses TRBV4-1 and TRBJ1-3; TCRdb selects TRBD1, and the lack of DNA leaves this call unchecked. This CDR3 is built from 14 residues. There is no recorded DNA. Germline lookup yields CDR1 MGHRA and CDR2 YSYEKL. The CDR3: CASSQGPGTDAVYF.

The chain uses TRBV23-1 and TRBJ1-4; checking the TCRdb D call of TRBD1 is not possible without DNA. TRBV23-1 is flagged as an ORF with uncertain function. The CDR3 is 16 amino acids. DNA is not recorded here. CDR3 protein: CASSLDRFSTNEKLFF.

V gene TRBV6-5 combines with J gene TRBJ1-4. This CDR3 has 14 amino acids. No DNA accompanies this entry. CDR1 and CDR2 (germline): MNHEY, SVGAGI. The CDR3 region is CASGGTGRNEKLFF.

As for this clone: This is likely a read error, given that the CDR3 carries no conserved phenylalanine or tryptophan at its end. V gene TRBV5-4 combines with J gene TRBJ2-2; the TCRdb call, TRBD1, lacks DNA for checking. Germline V gives CDR1 SGHNT, CDR2 YYREEE (reference sequence). This CDR3 region has 15 residues. No DNA was logged. The CDR3 reads CAGSPTGGNTGELFL.

This clone is called medium-sized based on its frequency. V is TRBV19 and J is TRBJ1-5; TCRdb reports TRBD1, a call that lacks DNA to check it against. Per the germline V gene, CDR1 is LNHDA and CDR2 is SQIVND (reference sequence). The CDR3 totals 15 residues. This entry has no DNA. CDR3 in amino acids: CASSTGQGGNQPQHF.

Its frequency marks this clone as medium-sized (0.01 to 0.1%). This chain links TRBV5-3 with TRBJ2-2. TRBV5-3 is designated an ORF whose function remains uncertain. There are 17 residues in the CDR3. No DNA sequence is on record. The CDR3 here is CARSLVQTKSGTGELFF.

The V gene is TRBV5-1, the J gene TRBJ1-2; TCRdb returns TRBD1, unconfirmable since there is no DNA. Germline V gene lookup returns CDR1 SGHRS and CDR2 YFSETQ. The CDR3 has 15 residues. No DNA is listed. CDR3 loop: CASSLDPRGSGGYTF. Full variable domain (rest looked up from reference TRBV5-1 and TRBJ1-2): KAGVTQTPRYLIKTRGQQVTLSCSPISGHRSVSWYQQTPGQGLQFLFEYFSETQRNKGNFPGRFSGRQFSNSRSEMNVSTLELGDSALYLCASSLDPRGSGGYTFGSGTRLTVV.

The chain links TRBV30 to TRBJ2-4; TCRdb indicates TRBD2, and absent DNA this call remains unverified. The CDR3 is made up of 16 amino acids. There is no recorded DNA. Germline V CDR1 and CDR2: GTSNPN, SVGIG (reference sequence). The CDR3 region is CAWSARGGLAKNIQYF.

V and J are TRBV5-1 and TRBJ2-1; TCRdb reports TRBD2, a call that lacks DNA to check it against. From germline, CDR1 is SGHRS and CDR2 YFSETQ. The CDR3 loop spans 17 amino acids. No DNA accompanies this entry. CDR3 sequence: CASSLEPSGSPGREQFF. The full variable domain, in which reference TRBV5-1 and TRBJ2-1 provide the parts outside the CDR3, is KAGVTQTPRYLIKTRGQQVTLSCSPISGHRSVSWYQQTPGQGLQFLFEYFSETQRNKGNFPGRFSGRQFSNSRSEMNVSTLELGDSALYLCASSLEPSGSPGREQFFGPGTRLTVL.

This rearrangement joins TRBV5-1 to TRBJ2-5; TCRdb returns TRBD1, unconfirmable since there is no DNA. The CDR3 totals 16 residues. No DNA appears here. Germline lookup yields CDR1 SGHRS and CDR2 YFSETQ. The CDR3 protein is CASSSGTGAIQETQYF. Filled out from reference TRBV5-1 and TRBJ2-5, the complete variable domain reads KAGVTQTPRYLIKTRGQQVTLSCSPISGHRSVSWYQQTPGQGLQFLFEYFSETQRNKGNFPGRFSGRQFSNSRSEMNVSTLELGDSALYLCASSSGTGAIQETQYFGPGTRLLVL.

The V and J genes are TRBV28 and TRBJ1-2; TCRdb's D call of TRBD1 is untestable without DNA. This CDR3 spans 13 amino acids. The coding DNA is unavailable. Germline-derived CDR1 and CDR2 are MDHEN and SYDVKM. CDR3 region: CASRSGQGGVYTF.

The chain couples TRBV29-1 to TRBJ1-1; TCRdb gives TRBD1 as the D gene, but with no DNA this cannot be confirmed. Per the germline V gene, CDR1 is SQVTM and CDR2 is ANQGSEA. CDR3 size: 13 residues. A DNA sequence was not provided. The CDR3 loop reads CSALRDRATEAFF.

The rearrangement uses TRBV29-1 and TRBJ1-1; TCRdb indicates TRBD1, and absent DNA this call remains unverified. The germline gives CDR1 SQVTM, CDR2 ANQGSEA. The length of the CDR3 is 14 residues. DNA was not recorded. Here the CDR3 reads CSVEVDPGYTEAFF.

The genes are TRBV28 and TRBJ2-5; with no DNA, the TCRdb D assignment of TRBD2 cannot be verified. This CDR3 is 14 amino acids long. There is no recorded DNA. From germline, CDR1 is MDHEN and CDR2 SYDVKM. CDR3 sequence: CASSSRPFQETQYF.

The chain combines TRBV19 with TRBJ2-5; as DNA is missing, the TRBD1 call by TCRdb cannot be tested. This CDR3 comprises 15 residues. No DNA sequence was recorded. Germline CDR1 LNHDA, CDR2 SQIVND (reference sequence). This CDR3 is CASRGGGTGGETQYF.

The chain couples TRBV28 to TRBJ2-7. From germline, CDR1 is MDHEN and CDR2 SYDVKM. CDR3 size: 12 residues. Only the protein is on record. The CDR3 is CASSFLSAYQYF.

The chain links TRBV13 to TRBJ2-7. Germline assignment: CDR1 PRHDT and CDR2 FYEKMQ (reference sequence). The CDR3 length is 14 residues. The protein alone is recorded here. CDR3 sequence reads: CASSSGPTAYEQYF.

The rearrangement joins TRBV28 to TRBJ1-1; TCRdb names TRBD1, which stays unverified in the absence of DNA. Germline values: CDR1 MDHEN, CDR2 SYDVKM. The length of the CDR3 is 14 residues. The DNA sequence is not available. The CDR3 reads CASRGGQLNTEAFF.

V and J are TRBV6-5 and TRBJ1-1; TCRdb selects TRBD1, and the lack of DNA leaves this call unchecked. The CDR3 length is 13 residues. Nucleotide data are not available. CDR1 is MNHEY, CDR2 SVGAGI, per germline. CDR3 loop: CASKGAGVTEAFF.

The gene calls are TRBV5-6 and TRBJ1-5. Germline CDR1 reads SGHDT; CDR2 reads YYEEEE. The CDR3 extends over 15 amino acids. No DNA accompanies this entry. CDR3 protein: CASSSWTVGGQPQHF.

The chain employs TRBV6-6 and TRBJ2-7; without DNA, the TCRdb call of TRBD1 cannot be checked. This CDR3 is built from 14 residues. No DNA was logged. Per germline, CDR1 MNHNY and CDR2 SVGAGI (reference sequence). The chain's CDR3 is CASSSNANRDNPYF.

The J gene is TRBJ1-6, the V gene TRBV18; TCRdb's assignment of TRBD1 cannot be checked, as there is no DNA. The CDR3 contains 15 residues. No DNA has been recorded. Germline CDR1 reads KGHSH; CDR2 reads LQKENI. The CDR3 sequence: CASSPQGTYNSPLHF.

The chain employs TRBV6-5 and TRBJ2-5; TCRdb gives TRBD2 as the D gene, but with no DNA this cannot be confirmed. Per the germline V gene, CDR1 is MNHEY and CDR2 is SVGAGI. The CDR3 consists of 13 residues. DNA is not on record. CDR3 protein: CASSPAVQETQYF.